The sequence of this T cell receptor (beta chain) was determined in a study of blood T cell repertoires in COVID-19 (dated by TCRdb to between 2020 and 2021). Context from the whole study: Collaborator samples came from the United States, Italy and Spain and covered acute and convalescent phases of COVID-19. The material from the prospective study consisted of cDNA or gDNA derived from T cells, B-cell-depleted T cells, or PBMCs. Subjects who had been exposed to COVID-19, were actively infected with it, or had recovered from it provided the deeply sampled blood TCRbeta repertoires that made up the dataset. The repertoires were released in a freely available public database intended as a resource for research on the immune response to SARS-CoV-2. Samples were obtained from the ongoing ImmuneRACE study (first 160 participants) and from 1,254 subjects provided by 6 global collaborators. Sample metadata almost always included a de-identified subject ID, COVID-19 status, age in years and sex. HLA class I and class II types, where available, came from metadata supplied by the sample provider rather than from assay-based typing. Paper-wide results and their limitations: Clinical and demographic metadata were provided uncurated, with the amount varying by source and participant.

The immunoSEQ Assay, a bias-controlled multiplex PCR, was used to amplify TCRbeta CDR3 regions from genomic DNA. In the authors' own workflow: Within the assay, amplification of reference gene primers was used to estimate how many nucleated cells each sample contained. To quantify the absolute abundance of each unique TCRbeta CDR3 rearrangement, sequence reads were collapsed and filtered. For each sample, productive Simpson clonality was calculated as the square root of Simpson's diversity index over productive rearrangements. TCRdb limited this immuneACCESS table to in-frame rearrangements with V and J called. A share of clones is missing; checked studies link under half to unresolved V genes, and the rest is unexplained. V and J calls and clone size are copied from that table; D and trimming were computed from the DNA. Across this sample there are about 140,000 clones, with 75% to 90% seen only once. The ten largest make up roughly 5% of the sample.

Participants in the prospective study were enrolled through a virtual design, were aged 18 to 89 years, and lived in 20 to 30 United States geographic areas. In the prospective study, cohorts were assigned on the basis of participant-reported clinical history obtained from a screening survey and a study questionnaire. A participant counted as exposed if, within 2 weeks of entering the study, that participant had been in contact with someone who had a PCR-confirmed or clinician-diagnosed COVID-19 case. Mobile phlebotomists in the prospective study collected whole blood, serum and a nasopharyngeal or oropharyngeal swab from every participant. Additional blood draws and questionnaires over an approximately two-month period could optionally be provided by prospective study participants. Before DNA extraction, prospective study blood samples were shipped either frozen or at room temperature. V drops 2 bases and J drops 8 bases, leaving 12 bases in between. CDR1 and CDR2 are drawn from the germline V gene (reference sequence): SEHNR, FQNEAQ. CDR3 length: 13 amino acids, cysteine to phenylalanine. The CDR3 DNA has 39 bases and is translated from base 1.

This clone was seen a few times. The antigen this receptor binds is unknown. No much larger clone is present one base from it, and per-base qualities are unavailable. The clonotype was recovered from a man between 65 and 85 years old who had been exposed to COVID-19. Sequencing was performed on PBMCs or T cells enriched from blood (not recorded which). Rearrangement joined TRBV7-9 to TRBJ1-2; D gene: possibly TRBD1, on 5 matching bases. DNA sequence: TGTGCCAGCAGCTTACTTGGGAGGGGAGGCTACACCTTC. Translated, it gives CASSLLGRGGYTF.